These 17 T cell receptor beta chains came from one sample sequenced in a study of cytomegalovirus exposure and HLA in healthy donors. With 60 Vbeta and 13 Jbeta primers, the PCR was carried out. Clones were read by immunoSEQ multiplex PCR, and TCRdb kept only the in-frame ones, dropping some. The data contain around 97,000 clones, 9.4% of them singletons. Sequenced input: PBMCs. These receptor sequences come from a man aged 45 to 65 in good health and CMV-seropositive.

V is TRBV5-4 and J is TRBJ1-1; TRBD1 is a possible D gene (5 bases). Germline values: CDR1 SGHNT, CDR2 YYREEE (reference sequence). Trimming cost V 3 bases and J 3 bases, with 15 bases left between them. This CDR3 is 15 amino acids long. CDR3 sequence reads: CASSSRQGVYTEAFF. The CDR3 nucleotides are TGTGCCAGCAGCTCCCGCCAGGGCGTCTACACTGAAGCTTTCTTT.

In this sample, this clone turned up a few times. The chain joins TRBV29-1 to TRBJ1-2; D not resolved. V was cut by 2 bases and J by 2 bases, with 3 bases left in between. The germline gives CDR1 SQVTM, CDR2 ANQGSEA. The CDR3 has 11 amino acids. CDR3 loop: CSVEQNYGYTF. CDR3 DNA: TGCAGCGTTGAACAGAACTATGGCTACACCTTC.

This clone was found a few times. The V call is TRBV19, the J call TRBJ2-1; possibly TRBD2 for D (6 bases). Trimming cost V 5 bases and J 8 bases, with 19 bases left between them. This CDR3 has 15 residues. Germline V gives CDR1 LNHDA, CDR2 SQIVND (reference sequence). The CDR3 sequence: CASSSPTRATDEQFF. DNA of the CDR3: TGTGCCAGTAGTTCCCCGACTAGGGCCACCGATGAGCAGTTCTTC. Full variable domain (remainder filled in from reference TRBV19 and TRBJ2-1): DGGITQSPKYLFRKEGQNVTLSCEQNLNHDAMYWYRQDPGQGLRLIYYSQIVNDFQKGDIAEGYSVSREKKESFPLTVTSAQKNPTAFYLCASSSPTRATDEQFFGPGTRLTVL.

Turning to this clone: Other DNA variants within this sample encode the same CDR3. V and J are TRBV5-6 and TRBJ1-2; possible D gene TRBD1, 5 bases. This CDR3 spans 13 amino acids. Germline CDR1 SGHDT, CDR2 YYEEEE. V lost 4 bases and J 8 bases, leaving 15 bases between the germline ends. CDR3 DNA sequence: TGTGCCAGCAGCAAAGACAGCTTTGGCGGCTACACCTTC. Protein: CASSKDSFGGYTF.

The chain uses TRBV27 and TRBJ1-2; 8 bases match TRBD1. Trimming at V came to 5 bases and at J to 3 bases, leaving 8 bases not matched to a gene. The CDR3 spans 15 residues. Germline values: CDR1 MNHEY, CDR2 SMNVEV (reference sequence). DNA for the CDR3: TGTGCCAGCAGTCTCGGGGGACAGGAGTACTATGGCTACACCTTC. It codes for CASSLGGQEYYGYTF.

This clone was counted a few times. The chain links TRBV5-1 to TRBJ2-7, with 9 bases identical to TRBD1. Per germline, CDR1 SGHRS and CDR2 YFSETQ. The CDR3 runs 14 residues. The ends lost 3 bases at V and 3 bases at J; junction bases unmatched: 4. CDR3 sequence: CASSSGQGFYEQYF. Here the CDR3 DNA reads TGCGCCAGCAGCTCGGGACAGGGTTTCTACGAGCAGTACTTC.

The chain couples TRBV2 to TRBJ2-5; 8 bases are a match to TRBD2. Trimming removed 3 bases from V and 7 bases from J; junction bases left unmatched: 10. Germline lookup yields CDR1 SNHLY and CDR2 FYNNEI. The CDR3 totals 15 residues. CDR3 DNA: TGTGCCAGCAGTGAGGTCTTAGCGGGATCGGGGACCCAGTACTTC. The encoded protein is CASSEVLAGSGTQYF.

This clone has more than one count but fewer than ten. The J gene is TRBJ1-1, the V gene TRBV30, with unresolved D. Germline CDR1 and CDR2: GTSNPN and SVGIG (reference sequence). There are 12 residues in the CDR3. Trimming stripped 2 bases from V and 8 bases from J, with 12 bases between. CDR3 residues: CAWSPWVAEAFF. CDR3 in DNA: TGTGCCTGGAGTCCATGGGTAGCAGAAGCTTTCTTT.

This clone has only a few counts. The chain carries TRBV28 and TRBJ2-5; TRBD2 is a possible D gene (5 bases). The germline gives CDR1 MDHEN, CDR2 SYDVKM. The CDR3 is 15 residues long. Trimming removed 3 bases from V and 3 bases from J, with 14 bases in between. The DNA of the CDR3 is TGTGCCAGCAGTTTTGCCGGGGAAGGTAAAGAGACCCAGTACTTC. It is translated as CASSFAGEGKETQYF.

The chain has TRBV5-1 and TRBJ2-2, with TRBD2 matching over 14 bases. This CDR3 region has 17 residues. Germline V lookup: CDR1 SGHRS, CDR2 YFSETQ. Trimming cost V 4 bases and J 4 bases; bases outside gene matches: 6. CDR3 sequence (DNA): TGCGCCAGCAGCCCGTGGGGACTAGCGGGAGTCACCGGGGAGCTGTTTTTT. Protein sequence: CASSPWGLAGVTGELFF. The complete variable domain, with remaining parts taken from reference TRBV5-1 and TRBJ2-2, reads KAGVTQTPRYLIKTRGQQVTLSCSPISGHRSVSWYQQTPGQGLQFLFEYFSETQRNKGNFPGRFSGRQFSNSRSEMNVSTLELGDSALYLCASSPWGLAGVTGELFFGEGSRLTVL.

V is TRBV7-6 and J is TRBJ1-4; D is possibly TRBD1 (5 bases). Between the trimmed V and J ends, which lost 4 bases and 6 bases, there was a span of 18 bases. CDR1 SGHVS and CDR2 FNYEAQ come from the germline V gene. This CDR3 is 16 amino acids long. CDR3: CASSSLLGGGHEKLFF. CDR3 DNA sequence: TGTGCCAGCAGCTCCCTTCTGGGGGGGGGACATGAAAAACTGTTTTTT.

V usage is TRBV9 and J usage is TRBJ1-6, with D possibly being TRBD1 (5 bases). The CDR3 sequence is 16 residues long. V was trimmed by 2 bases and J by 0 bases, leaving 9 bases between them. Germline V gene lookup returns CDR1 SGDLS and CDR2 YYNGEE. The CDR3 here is CASSVGGISYNSPLHF. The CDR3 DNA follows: TGTGCCAGCAGCGTCGGGGGGATCTCCTATAATTCACCCCTCCACTTT.

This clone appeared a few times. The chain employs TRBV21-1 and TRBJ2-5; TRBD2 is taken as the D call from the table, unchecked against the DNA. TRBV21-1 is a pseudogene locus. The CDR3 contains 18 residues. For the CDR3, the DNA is TGTGCCAGCAGCAAACTTCGGCTCCAGCGGGAGCGCCAAGAGACCCAGTACTTC. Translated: CASSKLRLQRERQETQYF.

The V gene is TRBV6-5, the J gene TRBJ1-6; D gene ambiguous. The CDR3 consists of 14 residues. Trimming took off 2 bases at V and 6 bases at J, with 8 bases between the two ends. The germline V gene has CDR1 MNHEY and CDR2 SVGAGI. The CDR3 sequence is CASSYTYPNSPLHF. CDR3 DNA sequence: TGTGCCAGCAGTTACACCTACCCTAATTCACCCCTCCACTTT.

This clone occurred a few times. The CDR3 reads CASSLSGFPNQPQHF. Here the CDR3 DNA reads TGTGCCAGTAGTTTGTCGGGATTCCCTAATCAGCCCCAGCATTTT. The rearrangement links TRBV19 to TRBJ1-5; D not resolved. Per the germline V gene, CDR1 is LNHDA and CDR2 is SQIVND (reference sequence). Deletions cut 5 bases from V and 4 bases from J, with 15 bases between. This CDR3 contains 15 residues.

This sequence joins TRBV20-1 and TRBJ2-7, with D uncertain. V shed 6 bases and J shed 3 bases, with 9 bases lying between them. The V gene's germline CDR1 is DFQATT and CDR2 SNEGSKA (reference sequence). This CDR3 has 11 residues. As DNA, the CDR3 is TGCAGTGCATTGCGGAGCTACGAGCAGTACTTC. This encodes CSALRSYEQYF.

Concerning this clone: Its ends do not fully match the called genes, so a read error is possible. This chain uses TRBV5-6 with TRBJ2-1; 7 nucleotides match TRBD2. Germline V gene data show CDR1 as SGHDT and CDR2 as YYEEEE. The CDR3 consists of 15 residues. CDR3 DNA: TGTGCCAGCAGCCAGACTAGAGGGAGGGCCGAAGGCAAGGTCTTC. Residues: CASSQTRGRAEGKVF.